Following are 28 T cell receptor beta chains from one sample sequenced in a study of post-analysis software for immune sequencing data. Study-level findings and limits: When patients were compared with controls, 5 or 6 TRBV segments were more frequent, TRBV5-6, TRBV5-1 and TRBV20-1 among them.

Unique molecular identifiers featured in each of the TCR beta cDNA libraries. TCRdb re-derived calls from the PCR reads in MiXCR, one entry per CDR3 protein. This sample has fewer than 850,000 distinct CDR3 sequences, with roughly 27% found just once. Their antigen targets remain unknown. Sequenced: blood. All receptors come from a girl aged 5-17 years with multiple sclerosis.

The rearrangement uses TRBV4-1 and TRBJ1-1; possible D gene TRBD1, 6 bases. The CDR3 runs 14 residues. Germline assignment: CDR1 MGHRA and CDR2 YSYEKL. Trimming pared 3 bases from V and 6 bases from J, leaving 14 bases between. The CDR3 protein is CASSQPRGVAEAFF. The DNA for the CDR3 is TGCGCCAGCAGCCAGCCCAGGGGAGTCGCTGAAGCTTTCTTT.

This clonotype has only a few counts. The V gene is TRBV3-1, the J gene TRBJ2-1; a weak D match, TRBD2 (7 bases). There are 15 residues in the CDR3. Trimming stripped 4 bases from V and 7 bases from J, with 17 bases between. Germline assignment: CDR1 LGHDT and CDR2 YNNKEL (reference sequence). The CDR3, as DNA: TGTGCCAGCAGCCTTGGACTAGTGAGGGGGAATGAGCAGTTCTTC. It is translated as CASSLGLVRGNEQFF.

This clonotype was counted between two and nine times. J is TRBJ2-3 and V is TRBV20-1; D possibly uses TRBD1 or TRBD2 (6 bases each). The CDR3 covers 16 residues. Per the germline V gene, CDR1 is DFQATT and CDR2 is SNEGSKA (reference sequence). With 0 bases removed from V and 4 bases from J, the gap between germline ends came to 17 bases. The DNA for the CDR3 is TGCAGTGCTAGAGATAGCGGAGAGGGGGGCCCAGATACGCAGTATTTT. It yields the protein CSARDSGEGGPDTQYF.

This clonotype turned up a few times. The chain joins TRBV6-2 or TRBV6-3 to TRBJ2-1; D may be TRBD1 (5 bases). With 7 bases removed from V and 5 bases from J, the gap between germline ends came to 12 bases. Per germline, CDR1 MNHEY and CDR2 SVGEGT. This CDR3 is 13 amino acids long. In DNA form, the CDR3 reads TGTGCCAGCACTGATCGCAGGGACAATGAGCAGTTCTTC. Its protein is CASTDRRDNEQFF.

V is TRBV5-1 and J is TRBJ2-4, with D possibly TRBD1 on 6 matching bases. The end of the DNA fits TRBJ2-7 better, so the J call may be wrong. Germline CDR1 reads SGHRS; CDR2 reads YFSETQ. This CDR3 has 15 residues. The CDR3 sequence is CASRNKEAGDYEQYF. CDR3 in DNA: TGCGCCAGCCGAAATAAGGAGGCAGGGGACTACGAGCAGTACTTC.

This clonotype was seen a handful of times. CDR3 loop: CSSKGRDYGYTF. CDR3 DNA sequence: TGCAGCTCCAAAGGTAGAGACTATGGCTACACCTTC. The chain carries TRBV29-1 and TRBJ1-2; D unresolved. CDR3 length: 12 residues. The V end lost 8 bases, the J end lost 3 bases, and 13 bases lay between the germline ends. The germline V gene has CDR1 SQVTM and CDR2 ANQGSEA.

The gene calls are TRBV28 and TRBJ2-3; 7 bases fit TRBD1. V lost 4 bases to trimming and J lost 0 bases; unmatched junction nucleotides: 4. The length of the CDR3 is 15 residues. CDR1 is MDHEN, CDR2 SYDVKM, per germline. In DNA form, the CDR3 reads TGTGCCAGCAGTTCGTGGACAGGTAGCACAGATACGCAGTATTTT. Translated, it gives CASSSWTGSTDTQYF.

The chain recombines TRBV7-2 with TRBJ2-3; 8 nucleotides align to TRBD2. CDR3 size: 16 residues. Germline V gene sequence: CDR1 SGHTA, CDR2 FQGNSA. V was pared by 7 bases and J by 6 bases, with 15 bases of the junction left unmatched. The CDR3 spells CASTLLTGGPRDTQYF. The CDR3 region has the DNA TGTGCCAGCACCCTTCTGACGGGAGGGCCGAGGGATACGCAGTATTTT.

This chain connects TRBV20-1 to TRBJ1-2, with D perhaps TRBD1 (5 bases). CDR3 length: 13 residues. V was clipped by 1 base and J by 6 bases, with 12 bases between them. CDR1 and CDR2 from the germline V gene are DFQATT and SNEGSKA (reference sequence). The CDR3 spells CSARGEGKDGYTF. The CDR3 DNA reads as TGCAGTGCTAGAGGGGAGGGGAAGGATGGCTACACCTTC.

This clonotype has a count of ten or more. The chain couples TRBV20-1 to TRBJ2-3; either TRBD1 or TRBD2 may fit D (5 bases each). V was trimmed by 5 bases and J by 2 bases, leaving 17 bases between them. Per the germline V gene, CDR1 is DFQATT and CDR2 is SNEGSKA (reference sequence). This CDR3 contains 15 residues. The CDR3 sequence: CSAPPGTAFTDTQYF. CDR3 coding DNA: TGCAGTGCTCCTCCTGGGACCGCATTCACAGATACGCAGTATTTT.

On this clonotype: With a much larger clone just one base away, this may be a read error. In nucleotides, the CDR3 is TGCAGTGCTAGAGGTCCCGGACAGGGGAACCACGAGCAGTACTTC. Translating gives CSARGPGQGNHEQYF. This rearrangement joins TRBV20-1 to TRBJ2-5, with 9 bases matching TRBD1. The assigned J gene may be wrong: the sequence end matches TRBJ2-7 better. This CDR3 comprises 15 residues. Germline V CDR1 and CDR2: DFQATT, SNEGSKA (reference sequence).

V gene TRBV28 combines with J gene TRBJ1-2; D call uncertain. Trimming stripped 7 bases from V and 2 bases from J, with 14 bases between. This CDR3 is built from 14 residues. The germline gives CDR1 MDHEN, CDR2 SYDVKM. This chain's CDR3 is CASTLSGRNYGYTF. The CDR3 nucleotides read TGTGCCAGCACCCTAAGTGGGAGAAACTATGGCTACACCTTC.

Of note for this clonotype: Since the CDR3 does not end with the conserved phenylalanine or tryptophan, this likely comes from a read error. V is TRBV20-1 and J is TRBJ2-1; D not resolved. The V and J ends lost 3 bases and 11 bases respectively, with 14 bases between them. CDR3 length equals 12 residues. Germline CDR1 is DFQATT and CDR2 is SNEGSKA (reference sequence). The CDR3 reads CSASASGEKQFV. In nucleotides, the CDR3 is TGCAGTGCTAGTGCTTCAGGTGAGAAGCAGTTCGTC.

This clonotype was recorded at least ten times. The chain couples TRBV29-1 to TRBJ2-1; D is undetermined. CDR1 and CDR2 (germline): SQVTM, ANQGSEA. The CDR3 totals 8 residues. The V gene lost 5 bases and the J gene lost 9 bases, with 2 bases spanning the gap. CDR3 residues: CSVPEQFF. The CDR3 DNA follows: TGCAGCGTTCCTGAGCAGTTCTTC.

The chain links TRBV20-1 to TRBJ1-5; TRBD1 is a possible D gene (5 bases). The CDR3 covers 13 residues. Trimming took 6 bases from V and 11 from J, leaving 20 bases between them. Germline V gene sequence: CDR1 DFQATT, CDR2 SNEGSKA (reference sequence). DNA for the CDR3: TGCAGTGCCAAACAACAGGTCGCGGGGGCCCAGCATTTT. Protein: CSAKQQVAGAQHF.

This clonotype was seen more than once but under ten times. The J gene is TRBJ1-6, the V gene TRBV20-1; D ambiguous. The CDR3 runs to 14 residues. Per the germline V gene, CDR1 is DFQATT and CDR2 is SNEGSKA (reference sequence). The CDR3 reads CGVGSSLNNSPLHF. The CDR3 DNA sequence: TGCGGGGTGGGCAGCAGCTTAAATAATTCACCCCTCCACTTT.

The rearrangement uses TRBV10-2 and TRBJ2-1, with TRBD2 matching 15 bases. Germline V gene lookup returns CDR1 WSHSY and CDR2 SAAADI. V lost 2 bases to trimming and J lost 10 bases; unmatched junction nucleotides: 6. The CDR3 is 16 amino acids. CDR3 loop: CASSELGTSGRTEQFF. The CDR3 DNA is TGCGCCAGCAGTGAGCTGGGGACTAGCGGGAGGACGGAGCAGTTCTTC.

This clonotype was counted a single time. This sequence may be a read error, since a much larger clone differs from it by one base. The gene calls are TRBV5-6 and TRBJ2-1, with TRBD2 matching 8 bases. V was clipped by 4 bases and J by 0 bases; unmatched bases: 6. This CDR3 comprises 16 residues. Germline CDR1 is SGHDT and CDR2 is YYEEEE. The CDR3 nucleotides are TGTGCCAGCAGCCAAACGGGGGGGCTCTCCTACAATGAGCAGTTCTTC. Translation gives CASSQTGGLSYNEQFF.

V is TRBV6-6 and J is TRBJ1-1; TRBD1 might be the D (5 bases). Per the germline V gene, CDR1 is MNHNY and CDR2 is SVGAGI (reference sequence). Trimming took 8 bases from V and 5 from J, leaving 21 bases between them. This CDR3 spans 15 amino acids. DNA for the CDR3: TGTGCCAGCCTTGGGACGGGGATGTCGGGAACTGAAGCTTTCTTT. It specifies CASLGTGMSGTEAFF.

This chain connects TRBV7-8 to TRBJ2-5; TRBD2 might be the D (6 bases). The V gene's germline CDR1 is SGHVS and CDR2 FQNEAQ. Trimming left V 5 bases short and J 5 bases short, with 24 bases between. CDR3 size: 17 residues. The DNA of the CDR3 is TGTGCCAGCAGCAGCACAGTTAGTGGGAGAGGAGGGGAGACCCAGTACTTC. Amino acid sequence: CASSSTVSGRGGETQYF.

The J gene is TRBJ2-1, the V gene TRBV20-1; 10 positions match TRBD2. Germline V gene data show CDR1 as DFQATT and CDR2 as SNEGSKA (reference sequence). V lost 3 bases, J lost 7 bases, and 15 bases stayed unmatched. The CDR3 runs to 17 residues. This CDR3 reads CSASSQLAGMKSNEQFF. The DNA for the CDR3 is TGCAGTGCTAGTTCTCAACTAGCGGGGATGAAGTCGAATGAGCAGTTCTTC.

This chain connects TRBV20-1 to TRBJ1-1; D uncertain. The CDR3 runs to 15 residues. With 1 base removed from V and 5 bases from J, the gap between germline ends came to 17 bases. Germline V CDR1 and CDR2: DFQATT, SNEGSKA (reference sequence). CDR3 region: CSARVRQTKWTEAFF. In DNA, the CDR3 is TGCAGTGCTAGAGTCAGGCAGACGAAGTGGACTGAAGCTTTCTTT.

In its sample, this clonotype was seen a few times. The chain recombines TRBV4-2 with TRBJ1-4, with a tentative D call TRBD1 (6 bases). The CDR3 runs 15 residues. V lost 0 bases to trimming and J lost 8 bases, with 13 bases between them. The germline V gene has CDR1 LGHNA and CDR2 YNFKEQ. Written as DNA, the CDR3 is TGTGCCAGCAGCCAAGAGGGGGGGCTCCGGGAAAAACTGTTTTTT. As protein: CASSQEGGLREKLFF.

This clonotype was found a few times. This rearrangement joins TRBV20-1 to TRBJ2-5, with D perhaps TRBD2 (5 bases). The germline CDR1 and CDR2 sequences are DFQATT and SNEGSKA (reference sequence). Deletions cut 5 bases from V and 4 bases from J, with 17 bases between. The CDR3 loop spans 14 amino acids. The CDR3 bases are TGCAGTGCTCCGCCCCCCGTGGGGAGAGAGACCCAGTACTTC. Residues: CSAPPPVGRETQYF.

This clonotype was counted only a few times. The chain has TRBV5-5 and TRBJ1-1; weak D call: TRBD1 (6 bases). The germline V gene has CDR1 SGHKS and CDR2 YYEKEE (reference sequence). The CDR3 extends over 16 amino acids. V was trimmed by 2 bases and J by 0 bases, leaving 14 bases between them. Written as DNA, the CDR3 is TGTGCCAGCAGCTTAGTTAGACAGGTTTTGAACACTGAAGCTTTCTTT. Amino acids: CASSLVRQVLNTEAFF.

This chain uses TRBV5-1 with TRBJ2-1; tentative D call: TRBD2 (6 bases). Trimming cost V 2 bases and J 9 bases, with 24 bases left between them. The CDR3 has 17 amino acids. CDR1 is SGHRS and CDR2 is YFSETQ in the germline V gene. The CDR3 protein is CASSFGVVGGIPGEQFF. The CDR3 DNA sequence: TGCGCCAGCAGCTTCGGCGTTGTGGGCGGGATACCGGGTGAGCAGTTCTTC.

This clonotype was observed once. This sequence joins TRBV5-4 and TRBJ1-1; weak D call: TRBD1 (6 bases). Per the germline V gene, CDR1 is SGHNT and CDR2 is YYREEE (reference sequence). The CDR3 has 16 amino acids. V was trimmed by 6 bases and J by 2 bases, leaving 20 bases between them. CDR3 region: CASIPTPGTLNTEAFF. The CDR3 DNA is TGTGCCAGCATCCCAACCCCCGGGACACTAAACACTGAAGCTTTCTTT. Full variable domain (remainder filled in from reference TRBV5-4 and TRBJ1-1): ETGVTQSPTHLIKTRGQQVTLRCSSQSGHNTVSWYQQALGQGPQFIFQYYREEENGRGNFPPRFSGLQFPNYSSELNVNALELDDSALYLCASIPTPGTLNTEAFFGQGTRLTVV.

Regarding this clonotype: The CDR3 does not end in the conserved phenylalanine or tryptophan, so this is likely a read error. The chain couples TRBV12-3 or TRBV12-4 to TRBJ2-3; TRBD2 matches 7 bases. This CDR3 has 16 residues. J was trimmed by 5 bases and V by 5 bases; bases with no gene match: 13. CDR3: CASSPRVGGSIDTQYS. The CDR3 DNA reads TGTGCCAGCAGTCCTCGCGTGGGCGGGAGTATAGATACGCAGTATTCT.